These 24 T cell receptor beta chains were all obtained from the same sample, sequenced in a study of PD-1 blockade in mismatch repair-deficient tumors. The method was immunoSEQ multiplex PCR; TCRdb's version includes in-frame clones alone and lacks a portion of them. The repertoire includes around 130,000 clones, more than 70% of them detected once, and 10% to 15% sits in the top ten. Sequencing was performed on peripheral blood, taken just over 70 weeks after starting pembrolizumab. Receptor source: an adult with mismatch repair-deficient cancer.

J is TRBJ2-5 and V is TRBV7-9; 8 bases are shared with TRBD2. Germline-derived CDR1 and CDR2 are SEHNR and FQNEAQ (reference sequence). The trim removed 5 bases at V and 4 bases at J, leaving 9 bases unmatched. This CDR3 has 15 amino acids. This CDR3 reads CASSPVAGGAETQYF. The CDR3 DNA reads as TGTGCCAGCAGCCCAGTCGCGGGAGGTGCAGAGACCCAGTACTTC.

The gene calls are TRBV6-5 and TRBJ2-3, with 7 bases aligning to TRBD2. CDR3 size: 11 residues. Germline V gene sequence: CDR1 MNHEY, CDR2 SVGAGI. The V and J ends lost 9 bases and 5 bases, in that order; junction bases with no gene match: 2. CDR3 DNA: TGTGCCAGAATAGCGGGAGATACGCAGTATTTT. Amino acids: CARIAGDTQYF.

This chain uses TRBV10-2 with TRBJ2-3, with D perhaps matching TRBD1 or TRBD2 (7 bases each). Trimming stripped 3 bases from V and 3 bases from J, with 16 bases between. The CDR3 extends over 16 amino acids. CDR1 and CDR2 from the germline V gene are WSHSY and SAAADI. CDR3 DNA sequence: TGCGCCAGCAGTGAAAGACCCAGGGGGGGGACAGATACGCAGTATTTT. This encodes CASSERPRGGTDTQYF.

This clone occurred once. The CDR3 reads CASSIQGATVYYGYTF. CDR3 in DNA: TGTGCCAGTAGTATCCAGGGGGCGACGGTTTACTATGGCTACACCTTC. V usage is TRBV19 and J usage is TRBJ1-2; 8 nucleotides align to TRBD1. Trimming at V came to 3 bases and at J to 3 bases, leaving 9 bases not matched to a gene. This CDR3 is built from 16 residues. Germline CDR1 is LNHDA and CDR2 is SQIVND (reference sequence). The full variable domain, rest sourced from reference TRBV19 and TRBJ1-2, is DGGITQSPKYLFRKEGQNVTLSCEQNLNHDAMYWYRQDPGQGLRLIYYSQIVNDFQKGDIAEGYSVSREKKESFPLTVTSAQKNPTAFYLCASSIQGATVYYGYTFGSGTRLTVV.

CDR3 in amino acids: CASSQSGTSGYSYEQYF. The CDR3 bases are TGTGCCAGCAGCCAATCGGGGACTAGCGGGTACTCCTACGAGCAGTACTTC. This chain links TRBV16 with TRBJ2-7; TRBD2 matches 12 bases. Per the germline V gene, CDR1 is KGHSY and CDR2 is FQNENV. The CDR3 totals 17 residues. V lost 0 bases to trimming and J lost 0 bases; unmatched junction nucleotides: 3. The whole variable domain, filled in from reference TRBV16 and TRBJ2-7, reads GEEVAQTPKHLVRGEGQKAKLYCAPIKGHSYVFWYQQVLKNEFKFLISFQNENVFDETGMPKERFSAKCLPNSPCSLEIQATKLEDSAVYFCASSQSGTSGYSYEQYFGPGTRLTVT.

The chain couples TRBV7-8 to TRBJ2-7; 8 bases are a match to TRBD1. The V and J ends lost 5 bases and 1 base, in that order; junction bases with no gene match: 4. The CDR3 covers 14 residues. Per the germline V gene, CDR1 is SGHVS and CDR2 is FQNEAQ. This CDR3 reads CASSARDRSYEQYF. CDR3 nucleotide sequence: TGTGCCAGCAGCGCCCGGGACAGGTCCTACGAGCAGTACTTC.

The table lists this clone with a few counts. J is TRBJ1-1 and V is TRBV5-4, with a weak D call TRBD1 (5 bases). The V end lost 2 bases, the J end lost 3 bases, and 11 bases lay between the germline ends. There are 14 residues in the CDR3. Germline lookup yields CDR1 SGHNT and CDR2 YYREEE (reference sequence). The CDR3 nucleotides read TGTGCCAGCAGCTTATGGGGGGAGGACACTGAAGCTTTCTTT. Translation gives CASSLWGEDTEAFF.

This chain uses TRBV4-1 with TRBJ2-1; the match to TRBD2 covers 8 bases. Germline V CDR1 and CDR2: MGHRA, YSYEKL. CDR3 length: 14 residues. Trimming at V came to 10 bases and at J to 6 bases, leaving 11 bases not matched to a gene. The CDR3 DNA reads as TGCGCCATCCCATTAGCGGGACCTGTCAATGAGCAGTTCTTC. It codes for CAIPLAGPVNEQFF.

The chain carries TRBV11-2 and TRBJ2-1, with no clear D. Per the germline V gene, CDR1 is SGHAT and CDR2 is FQNNGV. The CDR3 has 11 residues. V lost 5 bases to trimming and J lost 5 bases, with 4 bases between them. The DNA of the CDR3 is TGTGCCAGCAGCACAAACAATGAGCAGTTCTTC. This gives the protein CASSTNNEQFF.

The chain carries TRBV27 and TRBJ2-1; 10 nucleotides align to TRBD2. With 2 bases clipped from V and 5 bases from J, the junction kept 6 bases outside the gene matches. Germline assignment: CDR1 MNHEY and CDR2 SMNVEV (reference sequence). The CDR3 is made up of 16 amino acids. The CDR3 here is CASSLLAGEQDNEQFF. CDR3 bases: TGTGCCAGCAGTTTACTAGCGGGAGAGCAAGACAATGAGCAGTTCTTC.

This sequence joins TRBV27 and TRBJ2-3; D is ambiguous. CDR1 is MNHEY and CDR2 is SMNVEV in the germline V gene (reference sequence). The CDR3 runs to 16 residues. Trimming cost V 1 base and J 1 base, with 12 bases left between them. The CDR3 loop is CASSLLGHGGTDTQYF. CDR3 bases: TGTGCCAGCAGTTTATTAGGGCACGGTGGCACAGATACGCAGTATTTT.

The V and J genes are TRBV7-2 and TRBJ2-2, with D perhaps matching TRBD2 (5 bases). CDR3 length equals 16 residues. Looked up from germline, CDR1 is SGHTA and CDR2 is FQGNSA. The V end lost 5 bases, the J end lost 6 bases, and 19 bases lay between the germline ends. CDR3 region: CASSPRTGPGAGELFF. CDR3 in DNA: TGTGCCAGCAGCCCGAGGACTGGTCCCGGAGCCGGGGAGCTGTTTTTT.

V usage is TRBV9 and J usage is TRBJ2-7; D is uncertain. Germline CDR1 is SGDLS and CDR2 is YYNGEE. The CDR3 loop spans 15 amino acids. V dropped 0 bases and J dropped 3 bases, with 13 bases sitting between them. CDR3 sequence reads: CASSVAVGINYEQYF. CDR3 nucleotide sequence: TGTGCCAGCAGCGTAGCGGTGGGGATAAACTACGAGCAGTACTTC.

The rearrangement uses TRBV11-3 and TRBJ2-2; D is perhaps TRBD1 (7 bases). The CDR3 extends over 16 amino acids. V lost 1 base and J 8 bases, leaving 17 bases between the germline ends. Germline V gene data show CDR1 as SGHNT and CDR2 as YENEEA. The CDR3: CASSLGRTGGTGELFF. DNA for the CDR3: TGTGCCAGCAGCTTAGGAAGGACAGGAGGGACGGGGGAGCTGTTTTTT.

V gene TRBV10-2 combines with J gene TRBJ2-3; a possible D gene is TRBD2 (6 bases). The CDR3 sequence is 16 residues long. Germline CDR1 WSHSY, CDR2 SAAADI. V lost 7 bases, J lost 0 bases, and 17 bases lay in between. The CDR3 DNA follows: TGCGCCAGCAAAAAGCCCAGCGGGCCTAGCACAGATACGCAGTATTTT. Protein product: CASKKPSGPSTDTQYF.

The chain joins TRBV28 to TRBJ2-3, with D perhaps TRBD1 (6 bases). The CDR3 has 12 residues. Per the germline V gene, CDR1 is MDHEN and CDR2 is SYDVKM. The V end lost 4 bases, the J end lost 7 bases, and 9 bases lay between the germline ends. CDR3 in DNA: TGTGCCAGCAGTTCCAGGGGTCATACGCAGTATTTT. Translating it yields CASSSRGHTQYF.

The chain carries TRBV2 and TRBJ2-4, with no clear D. Germline-derived CDR1 and CDR2 are SNHLY and FYNNEI. This CDR3 has 15 residues. V lost 3 bases and J 6 bases, leaving 15 bases between the germline ends. The CDR3 reads CASSETSQRVNIQYF. DNA of the CDR3: TGTGCCAGCAGTGAGACTTCTCAAAGGGTAAACATTCAGTACTTC.

The rearrangement links TRBV5-8 to TRBJ1-1, with D hard to call. CDR3 length: 16 residues. Trimming left V 0 bases short and J 0 bases short, with 12 bases between. Germline V gene lookup returns CDR1 SGHTS and CDR2 YDEGEE. The CDR3 coding sequence is TGTGCCAGCAGCTTGGGAGGGCACGGAATGAACACTGAAGCTTTCTTT. It codes for CASSLGGHGMNTEAFF.

V is TRBV6-4 and J is TRBJ2-5, with 8 bases matching TRBD1. The CDR3 runs to 16 residues. After removal of 10 bases from V and 3 bases from J, the junction contained 16 bases not matched to a gene. Germline assignment: CDR1 MRHNA and CDR2 SNTAGT. CDR3 region: CATLRGGGQGKETQYF. Here the CDR3 DNA reads TGTGCCACCCTTCGCGGCGGCGGACAGGGAAAAGAGACCCAGTACTTC.

J is TRBJ1-1 and V is TRBV7-9; D gene uncertain. From germline, CDR1 is SEHNR and CDR2 FQNEAQ (reference sequence). The ends were cut back, 5 bases at V and 1 base at J, with 8 bases in the middle. The CDR3 contains 13 residues. CDR3 DNA sequence: TGTGCCAGCAGCCTAGATCCGAACACTGAAGCTTTCTTT. The encoded protein is CASSLDPNTEAFF.

The rearrangement links TRBV9 to TRBJ2-7, with 11 bases identical to TRBD1. With V trimmed by 1 base and J by 3 bases, 3 bases remained unmatched. This CDR3 contains 15 residues. Germline CDR1 is SGDLS and CDR2 is YYNGEE. The CDR3 region is CASSVRDRGFYEQYF. In DNA, the CDR3 is TGTGCCAGCAGCGTACGGGACAGGGGGTTCTACGAGCAGTACTTC.

The gene calls are TRBV7-2 and TRBJ2-2; D gene unclear. From germline, CDR1 is SGHTA and CDR2 FQGNSA. Trimming took 4 bases from V and 7 from J, leaving 13 bases between them. The CDR3 covers 14 residues. This CDR3 reads CASSSHDSGGELFF. DNA for the CDR3: TGTGCCAGCAGCTCACACGATTCGGGCGGGGAGCTGTTTTTT.

The V gene is TRBV9, the J gene TRBJ2-2; D unclear. Germline V CDR1 and CDR2: SGDLS, YYNGEE. V shed 4 bases and J shed 5 bases, with 6 bases lying between them. The CDR3 has 12 residues. The CDR3 reads CASSPPTGELFF. In nucleotides, the CDR3 is TGTGCCAGCAGCCCCCCTACCGGGGAGCTGTTTTTT.

The rearrangement joins TRBV19 to TRBJ2-7; D could derive from TRBD1 or TRBD2 (5 bases each). The V gene lost 7 bases and the J gene lost 2 bases, with 15 bases spanning the gap. Looked up from germline, CDR1 is LNHDA and CDR2 is SQIVND (reference sequence). This CDR3 has 14 amino acids. The CDR3 protein is CASIEGCLTYEQYF. CDR3 bases: TGTGCCAGTATTGAGGGGTGCCTCACCTACGAGCAGTACTTC.